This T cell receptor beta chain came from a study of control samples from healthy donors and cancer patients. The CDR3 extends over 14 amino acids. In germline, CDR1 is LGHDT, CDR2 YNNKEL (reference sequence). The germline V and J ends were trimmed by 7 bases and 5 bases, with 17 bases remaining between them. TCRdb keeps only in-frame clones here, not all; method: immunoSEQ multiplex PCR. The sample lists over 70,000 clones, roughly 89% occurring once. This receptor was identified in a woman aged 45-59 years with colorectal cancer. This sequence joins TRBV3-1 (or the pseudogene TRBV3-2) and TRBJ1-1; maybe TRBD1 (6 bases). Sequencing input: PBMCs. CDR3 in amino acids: CASTPDRLGTEAFF. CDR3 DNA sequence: TGTGCCAGCACTCCCGACAGGCTAGGAACTGAAGCTTTCTTT.